The next 18 T cell receptor beta chains were all read from a single sample in a study of blood T cell repertoires in COVID-19. Data came from immunoSEQ multiplex PCR; TCRdb stores just in-frame clones and leaves some out. The profile shows about 270,000 clones, 85% to 90% of them singletons. The sample taken for sequencing was PBMCs or T cells enriched from blood (not recorded which). The receptors originated from a woman in her 30s with acute COVID-19.

This clone was counted a single time. The DNA is left out, because the CDR3 cannot be placed on it with certainty; the CDR3 is given as TCRdb lists it. The genes are TRBV2 and TRBJ2-1; the D segment call TRBD2 is taken from the table without a DNA check. From its first to its last residue, the CDR3 has 14 amino acids. Germline CDR1 reads SNHLY; CDR2 reads FYNNEI. CDR3 protein: CASSSSTSGGEQFF.

This chain connects TRBV9 to TRBJ2-1, with 9 bases aligning to TRBD2. The CDR3 length is 18 residues. The V gene's germline CDR1 is SGDLS and CDR2 YYNGEE. Germline trimming cut 4 bases from V and 1 base from J; bases unmatched to any gene: 12. The DNA for the CDR3 is TGTGCCAGCAGCCTCTCGGGTCTTAGCGGGGGTTCCTACAATGAGCAGTTCTTC. Protein sequence: CASSLSGLSGGSYNEQFF.

The genes are TRBV28 and TRBJ2-7, with 10 bases matching TRBD1. The V gene end was trimmed by 7 bases and the J gene end by 3 bases; junction bases not matched to a gene: 9. Germline V gene data show CDR1 as MDHEN and CDR2 as SYDVKM. This CDR3 comprises 15 residues. CDR3 sequence (DNA): TGTGCCAGCATCCCGGGACAGGGGATTGGCTACGAGCAGTACTTC. Protein sequence: CASIPGQGIGYEQYF.

This rearrangement joins TRBV27 to TRBJ1-2, with 10 bases that match TRBD1. This CDR3 is built from 17 residues. Germline loops: CDR1 MNHEY, CDR2 SMNVEV (reference sequence). Trimming cost V 3 bases and J 3 bases; bases outside gene matches: 10. The chain's CDR3 is CASSFSGDRGQHYGYTF. In DNA, the CDR3 is TGTGCCAGCAGTTTTTCGGGCGACAGGGGGCAACACTATGGCTACACCTTC.

The chain recombines TRBV5-6 with TRBJ1-6; D unclear. The CDR3 spans 15 residues. Germline V CDR1 and CDR2: SGHDT, YYEEEE. Trimming cost V 4 bases and J 0 bases, with 8 bases left between them. The CDR3 region has the DNA TGTGCCAGCAGCGTAGCAAGCTCCTATAATTCACCCCTCCACTTT. Amino acid sequence: CASSVASSYNSPLHF.

This chain joins TRBV9 and TRBJ2-1; perhaps TRBD2 as D (5 bases). CDR1 and CDR2 from the germline V gene are SGDLS and YYNGEE. The CDR3 totals 19 residues. V was cut by 2 bases and J by 0 bases, with 21 bases left in between. The CDR3 loop reads CASSVRLAELKCSYNEQFF. The CDR3 nucleotides are TGTGCCAGCAGCGTTCGGCTAGCCGAATTAAAATGCTCCTACAATGAGCAGTTCTTC.

CDR3 residues: CATQVGALETQYF. The CDR3 DNA reads as TGCGCCACCCAGGTGGGGGCCCTTGAGACCCAGTACTTC. This chain joins TRBV10-2 and TRBJ2-5; weak D call: TRBD1 (6 bases). The CDR3 has 13 amino acids. With 10 bases removed from V and 5 bases from J, the gap between germline ends came to 17 bases. CDR1 is WSHSY and CDR2 is SAAADI in the germline V gene.

V usage is TRBV28 and J usage is TRBJ1-2, with 8 bases fitting TRBD1. J was trimmed by 1 base and V by 5 bases; bases with no gene match: 6. The CDR3 is 15 amino acids. The germline V gene encodes CDR1 MDHEN and CDR2 SYDVKM. The CDR3 loop is CASSPTGDFNYGYTF. CDR3 nucleotides: TGTGCCAGCAGTCCGACAGGGGACTTTAACTATGGCTACACCTTC.

This clone was picked up a small number of times. The gene calls are TRBV10-2 and TRBJ2-7; 9 nucleotides line up with TRBD2. Germline loops: CDR1 WSHSY, CDR2 SAAADI. V gave up 7 bases and J gave up 5 bases; unmatched junction bases: 15. This CDR3 is 16 amino acids long. Here the CDR3 reads CASKRLAGFEGDEQYF. The CDR3 DNA follows: TGCGCCAGCAAACGGCTAGCGGGATTTGAAGGGGACGAGCAGTACTTC.

J is TRBJ1-5 and V is TRBV2; TRBD1 is a possible D gene (6 bases). The V gene lost 2 bases and the J gene lost 2 bases, with 16 bases spanning the gap. CDR1 is SNHLY, CDR2 FYNNEI, per germline. The CDR3 runs 17 residues. The CDR3 nucleotides read TGTGCCAGCAGTGAAACGTGGTGGGGGGGCGGCAATCAGCCCCAGCATTTT. As protein: CASSETWWGGGNQPQHF.

The rearrangement uses TRBV10-3 and TRBJ2-5; no definite D call. CDR3 length: 14 amino acids. Trimming took 6 bases from V and 2 from J, leaving 13 bases between them. CDR1 is ENHRY, CDR2 SYGVKD, per germline. Written as DNA, the CDR3 is TGTGCCATCAGCCAGGCCGCCCTTCAAGAGACCCAGTACTTC. It codes for CAISQAALQETQYF.

This chain joins TRBV18 and TRBJ1-1, with D perhaps matching TRBD1 (5 bases). This CDR3 has 14 amino acids. Germline V gene data show CDR1 as KGHSH and CDR2 as LQKENI. Trimming removed 5 bases at V and 5 bases at J, with 15 bases between. Written as DNA, the CDR3 is TGTGCCAGCTCATTACAGGAGGGGTGGACTGAAGCTTTCTTT. It is translated as CASSLQEGWTEAFF.

The chain couples TRBV25-1 to TRBJ1-3; D not certain. The ends were cut back, 7 bases at V and 3 bases at J, with 4 bases in the middle. The germline V gene encodes CDR1 MGHDK and CDR2 SYGVNS. There are 11 residues in the CDR3. The CDR3 bases are TGTGCCAGCATACTTGGAAACACCATATATTTT. Residues: CASILGNTIYF.

The chain carries TRBV14 and TRBJ2-7; 11 bases fit TRBD1. Per germline, CDR1 SGHDN and CDR2 FVKESK. V trimming: 4 bases; J trimming: 0 bases; junction bases outside the gene matches: 14. The CDR3 covers 19 residues. The CDR3 DNA reads TGTGCCAGCAGCCTTCTGGGGGACAGGGGGTTAGCGAGCTCCTACGAGCAGTACTTC. Translating it yields CASSLLGDRGLASSYEQYF.

The chain links TRBV4-3 to TRBJ1-2; no clear D gene. Trimming left V 0 bases short and J 3 bases short, with 14 bases between. CDR3 length: 16 residues. The V gene's germline CDR1 is LGHNA and CDR2 YSLEER. CDR3 DNA sequence: TGCGCCAGCAGCCAAGACGGACCCGGGGTAGACTATGGCTACACCTTC. Its translation: CASSQDGPGVDYGYTF.

The chain recombines TRBV9 with TRBJ2-1; 7 bases map to TRBD2. J gave up 7 bases and V 6 bases, and 10 bases lay outside the gene matches. Germline CDR1 reads SGDLS; CDR2 reads YYNGEE. The CDR3 is made up of 14 amino acids. The CDR3 reads CASMGGGPGNEQFF. The CDR3 coding sequence is TGTGCCAGCATGGGGGGAGGGCCAGGGAATGAGCAGTTCTTC.

In its sample, this clone was seen once. V usage is TRBV13 and J usage is TRBJ1-4; 10 bases are a match to TRBD1. CDR3 length equals 16 residues. The J segment lost 6 bases and the V segment lost 5 bases, leaving 9 bases of the junction unmatched. Looked up from germline, CDR1 is PRHDT and CDR2 is FYEKMQ (reference sequence). The CDR3 is CASSLIRGQGDEKLFF. The CDR3 DNA reads TGTGCCAGCAGCCTCATTCGTGGACAGGGGGATGAAAAACTGTTTTTT.

This clone showed up just a few times. This sequence joins TRBV6-4 and TRBJ2-3, with no clear D. This CDR3 has 13 residues. Trimming removed 4 bases from V and 0 bases from J, with 5 bases in between. Germline values: CDR1 MRHNA, CDR2 SNTAGT. CDR3 coding DNA: TGTGCCAGCAGTGGAGATAGCACAGATACGCAGTATTTT. Translating gives CASSGDSTDTQYF.